Sequencing of this TCR beta chain was carried out in a study of shared clonotypes between healthy human individuals. Profiling relied on immunoSEQ multiplex PCR, and the TCRdb table lists in-frame clones only, not all of them. This sample has around 2.1 million clones; more than 85% occur once, and the top ten carry about 1.5%. The ends lost 0 bases at V and 8 bases at J; junction bases unmatched: 10. Germline values: CDR1 ENHRY, CDR2 SYGVKD. This CDR3 comprises 16 residues. Terminally differentiated effector memory CD45RA+ cells were excluded from the naive CD8 cells, which were CD45RO-negative and positively selected for CCR7. Concerning this clone: Its antigen remains unidentified.

Regarding the study as a whole: Several donors held about 5% of naive CD4 clonotypes in common. Compared with clonotypes that all four donors shared, non-shared clonotypes had lower generation probabilities. Memory subsets generally showed smaller estimated richness than naive subsets did.

V and J are TRBV10-3 and TRBJ2-1; 7 bases map to TRBD2. The sample was naive CD8+ T cells from PBMCs. This sequence originates from a man aged 18 to 30 in good health. Some clones in this sample may be carry-over from other donors' samples. The CDR3 bases are TGTGCCATCAGTGAGTCCCACGGACTAGGCTCGTATGAGCAGTTCTTC. It specifies CAISESHGLGSYEQFF.